These 15 T cell receptor beta chains share one sample of origin, sequenced in a study of blood T cells in healthy people across ages. The second PCR ran about 6 to 12 cycles with a sample-barcoded 5' primer and J-beta primers. In TCRdb, the 5' RACE reads were re-called with MiXCR into one record per CDR3 protein. The sample shows fewer than 950,000 distinct CDR3 sequences, less than 70% of them seen only once. Sequenced input: blood. The receptors come from a man at least 80 years old in good health.

CDR3 nucleotides: TGTGCCAGCAGTTACACTGCGGGGGTCTACAATGAGCAGTTCTTC. It translates to CASSYTAGVYNEQFF. The chain is built from TRBV6-5 and TRBJ2-1; TRBD2 matches at 7 bases. The CDR3 totals 15 residues. V was clipped by 2 bases and J by 3 bases; unmatched bases: 4. The germline gives CDR1 MNHEY, CDR2 SVGAGI.

With respect to this clonotype: This may stem from a read error, because a much larger clone lies one nucleotide away. The chain joins TRBV10-3 to TRBJ2-1; no clear D. Trimming pared 5 bases from V and 10 bases from J, leaving 15 bases between. Germline V gene sequence: CDR1 ENHRY, CDR2 SYGVKD. The CDR3 extends over 13 amino acids. In nucleotides, the CDR3 is TGTGCCATCAGTCTTACCGAATACTACGAGCAGTTCTTC. It yields the protein CAISLTEYYEQFF.

V is TRBV7-3 and J is TRBJ2-7, with 7 bases matching TRBD2. Trimming at V came to 4 bases and at J to 1 base, leaving 4 bases not matched to a gene. This CDR3 region has 14 residues. Germline V CDR1 and CDR2: SGHTA, FQGTGA. The CDR3 nucleotides read TGTGCCAGCAGCTCGAATAGCGGGTCCTACGAGCAGTACTTC. As protein: CASSSNSGSYEQYF.

The CDR3 sequence: CASSLMGQGGRNTEAFF. In nucleotides, the CDR3 is TGTGCCAGCAGCTTAATGGGACAGGGCGGCAGGAACACTGAAGCTTTCTTT. The genes are TRBV7-3 and TRBJ1-1; 9 bases agree with TRBD1. The CDR3 runs 17 residues. CDR1 and CDR2 from the germline V gene are SGHTA and FQGTGA. V shed 1 base and J 1 base; nucleotides not matched to a gene: 7.

V is TRBV5-1 and J is TRBJ2-7, with D maybe TRBD1 (6 bases). Germline V CDR1 and CDR2: SGHRS, YFSETQ. Trimming shortened V by 10 bases and J by 3 bases, and 14 bases separated the two germline ends. CDR3 length: 12 amino acids. CDR3 region: CADRIPHYEQYF. The CDR3 coding sequence is TGCGCCGACAGGATTCCCCACTACGAGCAGTACTTC. Together with reference TRBV5-1 and TRBJ2-7, the CDR3 gives the full variable domain: KAGVTQTPRYLIKTRGQQVTLSCSPISGHRSVSWYQQTPGQGLQFLFEYFSETQRNKGNFPGRFSGRQFSNSRSEMNVSTLELGDSALYLCADRIPHYEQYFGPGTRLTVT.

The chain links TRBV27 to TRBJ2-1, with D perhaps TRBD2 (6 bases). V was cut by 3 bases and J by 7 bases, with 10 bases left in between. The CDR3 has 13 amino acids. CDR1 MNHEY and CDR2 SMNVEV come from the germline V gene (reference sequence). CDR3 nucleotides: TGTGCCAGCAGTTTCCAGACTAGGAATGAGCAGTTCTTC. The encoded protein is CASSFQTRNEQFF.

This rearrangement joins TRBV5-1 to TRBJ2-1; D may be TRBD2 (6 bases). The CDR3 consists of 13 residues. V was trimmed by 5 bases and J by 10 bases, leaving 16 bases between them. Germline V gives CDR1 SGHRS, CDR2 YFSETQ. This CDR3 reads CASSFGGDSEQFF. CDR3 bases: TGCGCCAGCAGTTTTGGAGGGGATTCCGAGCAGTTCTTC.

The chain recombines TRBV20-1 with TRBJ1-1; no clear D gene. V lost 2 bases to trimming and J lost 5 bases, with 15 bases between them. Germline values: CDR1 DFQATT, CDR2 SNEGSKA (reference sequence). The CDR3 covers 14 residues. The chain's CDR3 is CSARRRFRVTEAFF. The CDR3, as DNA: TGCAGTGCTAGACGGAGGTTTCGTGTTACTGAAGCTTTCTTT.

This chain links TRBV20-1 with TRBJ2-7; TRBD2 aligns across 8 bases. The CDR3 is 16 amino acids. Trimming removed 3 bases from V and 7 bases from J; junction bases left unmatched: 17. Germline V gene sequence: CDR1 DFQATT, CDR2 SNEGSKA (reference sequence). Here the CDR3 reads CSARDLTSGTLVEQYF. The CDR3 DNA reads TGCAGTGCTAGGGACCTAACTAGCGGCACCTTGGTGGAGCAGTACTTC.

There are a few counts of this clonotype. CDR3 DNA: TGTGCCAGCAGTACCCGACAGGGGACTTCCTACGAGCAGTACTTC. Residues: CASSTRQGTSYEQYF. The rearrangement uses TRBV7-9 and TRBJ2-5, with TRBD1 matching 8 bases. Judging by the DNA end, TRBJ2-7 fits better; the J call may be wrong. The CDR3 sequence is 15 residues long. CDR1 SEHNR and CDR2 FQNEAQ come from the germline V gene (reference sequence).

The chain couples TRBV3-1 to TRBJ2-5, with 11 nucleotides matching TRBD2. J gave up 5 bases and V 1 base, and 6 bases lay outside the gene matches. Per the germline V gene, CDR1 is LGHDT and CDR2 is YNNKEL (reference sequence). CDR3 size: 16 residues. The CDR3 region is CASSQGLAGGRETQYF. The CDR3 DNA is TGTGCCAGCAGCCAAGGCCTAGCGGGAGGTCGGGAGACCCAGTACTTC.

The genes are TRBV20-1 and TRBJ2-4; 15 bases line up with TRBD2. In germline, CDR1 is DFQATT, CDR2 SNEGSKA (reference sequence). J was trimmed by 6 bases and V by 4 bases; bases with no gene match: 7. This CDR3 region has 16 residues. This chain's CDR3 is CSAIRTSGRAGNIQYF. CDR3 sequence (DNA): TGCAGTGCTATCCGGACTAGCGGGAGGGCCGGAAACATTCAGTACTTC.

This chain connects TRBV7-9 to TRBJ2-1, with a possible D match to TRBD1 (5 bases). The CDR3 spans 15 residues. With 9 bases removed from V and 2 bases from J, the gap between germline ends came to 17 bases. The germline V gene encodes CDR1 SEHNR and CDR2 FQNEAQ (reference sequence). The CDR3 loop is CASPKKDSPYNEQFF. In DNA form, the CDR3 reads TGTGCCAGTCCGAAAAAAGACAGCCCCTACAATGAGCAGTTCTTC.

The rearrangement uses TRBV20-1 and TRBJ2-7; unclear D gene. Germline V CDR1 and CDR2: DFQATT, SNEGSKA (reference sequence). Trimming cost V 5 bases and J 5 bases, with 16 bases left between them. This CDR3 is built from 13 residues. The CDR3, as DNA: TGCAGTGCTGCTCAGGTGATTGCGAACGAGCAGTACTTC. This translates into CSAAQVIANEQYF.

V usage is TRBV2 and J usage is TRBJ2-7; D not certain. This CDR3 region has 14 residues. Germline lookup yields CDR1 SNHLY and CDR2 FYNNEI. Trimming shortened V by 4 bases and J by 2 bases, and 12 bases separated the two germline ends. The CDR3 region has the DNA TGTGCCAGCAGTGTAGGTTTAACAACCTACGAGCAGTACTTC. Its translation is CASSVGLTTYEQYF.